These 8 T cell receptor beta chains were all obtained from the same sample, sequenced in a study of blood T cells in healthy people across ages (dated by TCRdb to about 2015). Library generation was performed with 5' RACE. Sequencing instrument: Illumina HiSeq 2500. A second PCR of roughly 7 to 11 cycles was performed with a sample-barcoded 5' primer and a J-beta primer mix. Clones were called with MiXCR by TCRdb after fastp trimmed the public reads at Q25, and only in-frame beta chains were retained. Rows are combined by CDR3 protein, so each entry shows the most common genes and DNA. This sample gives almost 300,000 distinct CDR3 sequences in total; roughly a quarter of them show up just once. Of the sample, approximately 30% is held by the ten largest clones. The sample consisted of blood. The receptors come from a woman in her sixties or seventies in good health.

This clonotype turned up a few times. The chain combines TRBV12-3 or TRBV12-4 with TRBJ1-1; the D gene is possibly TRBD1 (6 bases). The CDR3 runs 15 residues. V lost 5 bases and J lost 6, with 19 bases in between. CDR3 amino acids: CASSARTAPSAEAFF. CDR3 coding DNA: TGTGCCAGCAGTGCGAGGACAGCCCCCTCCGCTGAAGCTTTCTTT.

This clonotype was observed a handful of times. CDR3 nucleotides: TGTGCCAGTAGTATAGATCGAGCCGCCCCAGCCAAAAACATTCAGTACTTC. Translating it yields CASSIDRAAPAKNIQYF. The rearrangement links TRBV19 to TRBJ2-4; D gene unclear. V lost 0 bases and J lost 0, with 12 bases in between. Germline CDR1 and CDR2: LNHDA and SQIVND (reference sequence). The CDR3 has 17 residues.

This clonotype was counted only a few times. The chain uses TRBV28 and TRBJ2-4; D is possibly TRBD2 (7 bases). Germline V gene lookup returns CDR1 MDHEN and CDR2 SYDVKM. The CDR3 loop spans 14 amino acids. Trimming removed 3 bases at V and 10 bases at J, with 16 bases between. The CDR3 loop reads CASSLGGQDGIQYF. CDR3 nucleotides: TGTGCCAGCAGTTTGGGGGGGCAGGATGGGATTCAGTACTTC.

V and J are TRBV29-1 and TRBJ1-4; D gene unclear. CDR1 is SQVTM and CDR2 is ANQGSEA in the germline V gene. The CDR3 contains 14 residues. V shed 6 bases and J shed 8 bases, with 19 bases lying between them. In nucleotides, the CDR3 is TGCAGCGTCAACTCGGGAAAAGGAAGCGAAAAACTGTTTTTT. This sequence encodes CSVNSGKGSEKLFF.

The genes are TRBV12-3 or TRBV12-4 and TRBJ1-4; 8 bases are shared with TRBD1. This CDR3 spans 14 amino acids. With V trimmed by 5 bases and J by 7 bases, 6 bases remained unmatched. Written as DNA, the CDR3 is TGTGCCAGCAGTCGGACAGGGTTCAGTGAAAAACTGTTTTTT. Protein sequence: CASSRTGFSEKLFF.

The chain has TRBV7-9 and TRBJ1-2, with a weak D call TRBD1 (5 bases). V was pared by 2 bases and J by 3 bases, with 16 bases between. Germline CDR1 SEHNR, CDR2 FQNEAQ (reference sequence). This CDR3 comprises 16 residues. The CDR3 sequence is CASSLSLGRGDYGYTF. As DNA, the CDR3 is TGTGCCAGCAGCTTATCCCTCGGACGGGGGGACTATGGCTACACCTTC.

The V gene is TRBV7-9, the J gene TRBJ1-2; tentative D call: TRBD1 (6 bases). The CDR3 runs 17 residues. Germline-derived CDR1 and CDR2 are SEHNR and FQNEAQ (reference sequence). V lost 2 bases and J 1 base, leaving 17 bases between the germline ends. CDR3 DNA: TGTGCCAGCAGCTTACATTACGGGGGGCCCTATAACTATGGCTACACCTTC. Translation: CASSLHYGGPYNYGYTF. Filled out from reference TRBV7-9 and TRBJ1-2, the complete variable domain reads DTGVSQNPRHKITKRGQNVTFRCDPISEHNRLYWYRQTLGQGPEFLTYFQNEAQLEKSRLLSDRFSAERPKGSFSTLEIQRTEQGDSAMYLCASSLHYGGPYNYGYTFGSGTRLTVV.

The genes are TRBV5-1 and TRBJ2-7; D assignment may be TRBD1 or TRBD2 (6 bases each). The CDR3 contains 14 residues. Trimming shortened V by 3 bases and J by 2 bases, and 12 bases separated the two germline ends. Germline V lookup: CDR1 SGHRS, CDR2 YFSETQ. CDR3 nucleotide sequence: TGCGCCAGCAGCTATCGGGGGCCCCCCTACGAGCAGTACTTC. The encoded protein is CASSYRGPPYEQYF.